These T cell receptor beta chains were read from a single sample in a study of T cell repertoires in cytomegalovirus infection. One entry per CDR3 protein, called by TCRdb with MiXCR from the reads. The repertoire includes about 230,000 distinct CDR3 sequences, under 8.5% of them detected once, and roughly 6% sits in the top ten. Sequences were obtained from PBMCs. Receptor source: a human donor in good health (CMV status not recorded). Some clones in this sample may be carry-over from other donors' samples. Each CDR3 is given with its conserved first and last residue. Fields, in order: J gene, D gene, V gene, clone size, CDR3 DNA, CDR3 protein. The D gene is left open where the match is weak. Only some rows state a clone size, as once, few, many or a class for expanded clones.

TRBJ1-1	.	TRBV7-2	many	TGTGCCAGCAGCCAGAGCACAGGGAACACTGAAGCTTTCTTT	CASSQSTGNTEAFF
TRBJ2-1	.	TRBV14	.	TGTCCCAGCAGCCAAGATCGGGGAGGGCAGTTCTTC	CPSSQDRGGQFF
TRBJ1-6	.	TRBV7-2	many	TGTGCCAGCAGCTTAGAGAGGGGACCGCAGTATAATTCACCCCTCCACTTT	CASSLERGPQYNSPLHF
TRBJ1-2	.	TRBV12-5	.	TGTGCTAGTGGGGTCCCGGGACAACCATACTATGGCTACACCTTC	CASGVPGQPYYGYTF
TRBJ2-6	.	TRBV27	many	TGTGCCAGCAGTACTCGGAGCTCTGGGGCCAACGTCCTGACTTTC	CASSTRSSGANVLTF
TRBJ2-7	TRBD2	TRBV7-4	once	TGTGCCAGCCAAGGGCTAGCGGGGGACTACGAGCAGTACTTC	CASQGLAGDYEQYF
TRBJ2-7	.	TRBV20-1	few	TGCAGTGCTAGAGGTTGGGCAGAGACCTACGAGCAGTACTTC	CSARGWAETYEQYF
TRBJ1-1	.	TRBV7-9	many	TGTGCCAGCAGCACTACGACTCTCGGTAACACTGAAGCTTTCTTT	CASSTTTLGNTEAFF
TRBJ1-1	TRBD1	TRBV5-1	many	TGCGCCAGCACCAACCGGGACAGGGGGCAGTTCGGAGCTTTCTTT	CASTNRDRGQFGAFF
TRBJ1-2	.	TRBV29-1	few	TGCAGCGTTGAAAAGGAAGACGTCTATGGCTACACCTTC	CSVEKEDVYGYTF
TRBJ2-1	TRBD2	TRBV7-2	many	TGTGCCAGCAGCCTATCCGGGACTAGCGCACACAATGAGCAGTTCTTC	CASSLSGTSAHNEQFF
TRBJ1-1	TRBD1	TRBV30	many	TGTGCCTGGACCCTCAGGACAGGTGAAGCTTTCTTT	CAWTLRTGEAFF
TRBJ1-2	.	TRBV7-2	many	TGTGCCAGCAGCTTATCCCGGTCTAACTATGGCTACACCTTC	CASSLSRSNYGYTF
TRBJ1-5	.	TRBV5-6	few	TGTGCCAGCAGCTTGCTAGGCAGGGAACAGCCCCAGCATTTT	CASSLLGREQPQHF
TRBJ2-2	TRBD1	TRBV7-8	many	TGTGCCAGCAGCCAGGGACAGGGTGACGGGGAGCTGTTTTTT	CASSQGQGDGELFF
TRBJ2-2	TRBD1	TRBV5-1	many	TGCGCCAGCAGCTTGCTTGGACAGGCTAAAACGAACACCGGGGAGCTGTTTTTT	CASSLLGQAKTNTGELFF
TRBJ2-5	.	TRBV6-2/TRBV6-3	many	TGTGCCAGCAGCGGGACCCAAGAGACCCAGTACTTC	CASSGTQETQYF
TRBJ1-6	.	TRBV18	.	TGTGCTAGCTCGGGCGGGACAACTAATTCACCCCTCCACTTT	CASSGGTTNSPLHF
TRBJ2-5	TRBD1	TRBV12-3/TRBV12-4	many	TGTGCCAGCAGCCATGGACAGGGGCTGCAAGAGACCCAGTACTTC	CASSHGQGLQETQYF
TRBJ2-3	TRBD2	TRBV29-1	many	TGCAGCGTACAGCGGGGGGGCACAGATACGCAGTATTTT	CSVQRGGTDTQYF
TRBJ2-1	.	TRBV14	many	TGTGCCAGCAGCCCCCATCCCGAGCTAGCAGGACCCCCATTCAATGAGCAGTTCTTC	CASSPHPELAGPPFNEQFF
TRBJ1-1	.	TRBV2	.	TGTGCCAGCAGTGAGGTGGGCGGGGACACTGAAGCTTTCTTT	CASSEVGGDTEAFF
TRBJ1-2	.	TRBV29-1	few	TGCAGCGTTGTAGCAGGGGACTATGGCTACACCTTC	CSVVAGDYGYTF
TRBJ1-1	TRBD1	TRBV2	many	TGTGCCAGCAGTGACGGGACAGGACGGACTGAAGCTTTCTTT	CASSDGTGRTEAFF
TRBJ1-2	.	TRBV7-2	.	TGTGCCAGCAGCTCATCGTTACCAGGGTATGGCTACACCTTC	CASSSSLPGYGYTF
TRBJ2-5	TRBD2	TRBV7-8	many	TGTGCCAGCAGCTTCCGAGCGGGGGGGCCGGAGACCCAGTACTTC	CASSFRAGGPETQYF
TRBJ2-2	TRBD1	TRBV6-2/TRBV6-3	many	TGTGCCAGCCGACAGGGGCTGAACACCGGGGAGCTGTTTTTT	CASRQGLNTGELFF
TRBJ1-5	.	TRBV7-2	many	TGTGCCAGCAGCTTACCGGGCCTTCAGCCCCAGCATTTT	CASSLPGLQPQHF